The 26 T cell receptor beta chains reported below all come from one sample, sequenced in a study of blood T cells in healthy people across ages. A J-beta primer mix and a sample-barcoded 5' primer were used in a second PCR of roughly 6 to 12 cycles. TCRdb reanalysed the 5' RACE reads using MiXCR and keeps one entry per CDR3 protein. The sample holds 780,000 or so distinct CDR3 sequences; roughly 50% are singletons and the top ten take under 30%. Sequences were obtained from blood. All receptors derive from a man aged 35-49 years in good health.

CDR3 in DNA: TGTGCCAGCTCTGGCGGTCATAGGACCTCTAACTATGGCTACACCTTC. Encoded protein: CASSGGHRTSNYGYTF. The V and J genes are TRBV25-1 and TRBJ1-2; D gene uncertain. The CDR3 contains 16 residues. Trimming pared 8 bases from V and 0 bases from J, leaving 19 bases between. CDR1 and CDR2 (germline): MGHDK, SYGVNS.

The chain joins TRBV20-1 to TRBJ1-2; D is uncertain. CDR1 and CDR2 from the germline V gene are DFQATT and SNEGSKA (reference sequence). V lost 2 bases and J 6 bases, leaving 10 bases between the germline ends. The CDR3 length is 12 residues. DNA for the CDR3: TGCAGTGCTAGAAGGGATTACGATGGCTACACCTTC. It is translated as CSARRDYDGYTF.

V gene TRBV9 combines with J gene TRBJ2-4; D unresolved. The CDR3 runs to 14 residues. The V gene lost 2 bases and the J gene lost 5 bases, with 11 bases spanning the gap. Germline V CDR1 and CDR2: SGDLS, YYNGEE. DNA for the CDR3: TGTGCCAGCAGCGTTGGTCGAGTCGAAAACATTCAGTACTTC. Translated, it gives CASSVGRVENIQYF.

CDR3 DNA sequence: TGTGCCAGCAGCTTACCACCTCTGTTGTCAGGGAAAGGGGAGACCCAGTACTTC. Protein sequence: CASSLPPLLSGKGETQYF. The chain combines TRBV7-2 with TRBJ2-5; D is perhaps TRBD1 (5 bases). Germline loops: CDR1 SGHTA, CDR2 FQGNSA. The CDR3 extends over 18 amino acids. The V and J ends lost 2 bases and 5 bases respectively, with 24 bases between them.

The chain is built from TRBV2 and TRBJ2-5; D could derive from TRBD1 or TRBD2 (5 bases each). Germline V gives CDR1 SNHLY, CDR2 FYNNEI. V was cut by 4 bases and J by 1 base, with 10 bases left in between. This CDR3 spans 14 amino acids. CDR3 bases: TGTGCCAGCAGTGTGGGGGTGTGCCAAGAGACCCAGTACTTC. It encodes CASSVGVCQETQYF.

Here the CDR3 DNA reads TGTGCCAGCAAACGTCTAGCGGAGGGCACAGATACGCAGTATTTT. Protein: CASKRLAEGTDTQYF. V and J are TRBV3-1 and TRBJ2-3, with 7 positions matching TRBD2. The V segment lost 7 bases and the J segment 1 base; nucleotides outside the gene matches: 8. The CDR3 is 15 residues long. The V gene's germline CDR1 is LGHDT and CDR2 YNNKEL (reference sequence).

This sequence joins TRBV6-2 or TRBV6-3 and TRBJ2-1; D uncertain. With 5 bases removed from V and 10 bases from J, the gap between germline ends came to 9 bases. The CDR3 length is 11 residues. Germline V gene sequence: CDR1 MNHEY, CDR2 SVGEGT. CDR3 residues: CASSEAREQFF. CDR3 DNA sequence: TGTGCCAGCAGTGAAGCTAGGGAGCAGTTCTTC.

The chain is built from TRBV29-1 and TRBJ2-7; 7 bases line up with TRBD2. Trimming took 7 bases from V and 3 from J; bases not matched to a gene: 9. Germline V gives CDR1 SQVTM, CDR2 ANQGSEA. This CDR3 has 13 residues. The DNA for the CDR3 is TGCAGCGCCATATACAGCGGGAACTACGAGCAGTACTTC. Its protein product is CSAIYSGNYEQYF.

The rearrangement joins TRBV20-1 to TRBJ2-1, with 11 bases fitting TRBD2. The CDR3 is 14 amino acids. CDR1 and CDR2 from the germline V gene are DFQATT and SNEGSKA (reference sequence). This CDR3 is CRLGTSGGYNEQFF. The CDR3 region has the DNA TGCAGACTAGGTACTAGCGGGGGCTACAATGAGCAGTTCTTC.

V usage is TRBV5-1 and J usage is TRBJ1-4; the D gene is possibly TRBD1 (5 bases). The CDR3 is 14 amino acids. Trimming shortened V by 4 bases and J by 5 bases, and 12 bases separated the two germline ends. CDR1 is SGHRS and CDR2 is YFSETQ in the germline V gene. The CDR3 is CASSTGRGNEKLFF. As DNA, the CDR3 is TGCGCCAGCAGCACCGGACGGGGCAATGAAAAACTGTTTTTT.

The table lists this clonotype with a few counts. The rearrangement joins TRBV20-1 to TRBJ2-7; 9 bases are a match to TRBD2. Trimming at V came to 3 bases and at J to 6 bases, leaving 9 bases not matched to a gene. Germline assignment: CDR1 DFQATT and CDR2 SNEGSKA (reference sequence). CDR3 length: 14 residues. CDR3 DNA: TGCAGTGCTAGTATTGGCGGGAGGGCCTCCGAGCAGTACTTC. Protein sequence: CSASIGGRASEQYF.

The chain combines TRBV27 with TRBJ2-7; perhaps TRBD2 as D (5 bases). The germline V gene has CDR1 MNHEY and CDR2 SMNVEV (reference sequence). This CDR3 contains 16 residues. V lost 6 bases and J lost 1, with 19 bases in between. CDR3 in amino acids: CASSLAPGIRSYEQYF. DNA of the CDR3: TGTGCCAGCAGCCTGGCGCCGGGGATTAGGTCCTACGAGCAGTACTTC.

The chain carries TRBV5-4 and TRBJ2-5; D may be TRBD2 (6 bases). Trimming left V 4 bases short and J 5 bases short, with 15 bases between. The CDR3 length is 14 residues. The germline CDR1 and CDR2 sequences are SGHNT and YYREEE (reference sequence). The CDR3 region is CASSRGTGRETQYF. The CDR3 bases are TGTGCCAGCAGCCGGGGGACGGGGAGGGAGACCCAGTACTTC. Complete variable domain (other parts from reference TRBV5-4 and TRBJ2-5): ETGVTQSPTHLIKTRGQQVTLRCSSQSGHNTVSWYQQALGQGPQFIFQYYREEENGRGNFPPRFSGLQFPNYSSELNVNALELDDSALYLCASSRGTGRETQYFGPGTRLLVL.

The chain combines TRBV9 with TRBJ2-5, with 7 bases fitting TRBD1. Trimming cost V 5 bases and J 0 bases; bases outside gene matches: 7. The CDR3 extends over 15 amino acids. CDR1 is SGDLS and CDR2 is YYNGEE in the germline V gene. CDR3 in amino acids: CASSAGTANQETQYF. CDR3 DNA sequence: TGTGCCAGCAGTGCAGGGACAGCGAACCAAGAGACCCAGTACTTC.

The CDR3 bases are TGCGCCAGCAGCTTGAAAGCGGAAGTCCAAGAGACCCAGTACTTC. Encoded protein: CASSLKAEVQETQYF. The chain has TRBV5-1 and TRBJ2-5; TRBD2 might be the D (5 bases). Trimming cost V 1 base and J 1 base, with 11 bases left between them. The germline gives CDR1 SGHRS, CDR2 YFSETQ. The CDR3 runs to 15 residues.

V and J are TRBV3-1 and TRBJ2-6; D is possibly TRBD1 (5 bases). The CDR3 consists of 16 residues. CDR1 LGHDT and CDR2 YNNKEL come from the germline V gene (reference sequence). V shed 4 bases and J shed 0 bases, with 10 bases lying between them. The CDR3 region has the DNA TGTGCCAGCAGCCGAGGACAACTCTCTGGGGCCAACGTCCTGACTTTC. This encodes CASSRGQLSGANVLTF.

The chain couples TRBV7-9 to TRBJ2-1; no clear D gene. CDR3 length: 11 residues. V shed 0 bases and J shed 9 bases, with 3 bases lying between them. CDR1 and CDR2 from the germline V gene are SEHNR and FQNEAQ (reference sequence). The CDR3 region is CASSLAREQFF. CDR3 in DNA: TGTGCCAGCAGCTTAGCACGTGAGCAGTTCTTC.

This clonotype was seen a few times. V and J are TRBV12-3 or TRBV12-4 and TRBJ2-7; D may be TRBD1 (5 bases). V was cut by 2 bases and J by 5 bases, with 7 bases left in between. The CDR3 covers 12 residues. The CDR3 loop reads CASSLHRNEQYF. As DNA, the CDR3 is TGTGCCAGCAGTTTACACAGGAACGAGCAGTACTTC.

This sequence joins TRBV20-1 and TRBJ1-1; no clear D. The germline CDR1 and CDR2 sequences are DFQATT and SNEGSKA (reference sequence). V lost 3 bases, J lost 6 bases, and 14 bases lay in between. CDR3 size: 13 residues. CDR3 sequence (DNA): TGCAGTGCTAGGACCCCCGACGGCGCTGAAGCTTTCTTT. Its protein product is CSARTPDGAEAFF.

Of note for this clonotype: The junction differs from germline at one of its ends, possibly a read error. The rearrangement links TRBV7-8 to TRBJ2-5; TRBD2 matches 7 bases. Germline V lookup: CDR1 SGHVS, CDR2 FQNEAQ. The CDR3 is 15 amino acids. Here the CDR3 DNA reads TGTGCCAGCAGCTCCCGACTAGCCCTCCAAGAGACTCAGTACTTC. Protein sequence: CASSSRLALQETQYF.

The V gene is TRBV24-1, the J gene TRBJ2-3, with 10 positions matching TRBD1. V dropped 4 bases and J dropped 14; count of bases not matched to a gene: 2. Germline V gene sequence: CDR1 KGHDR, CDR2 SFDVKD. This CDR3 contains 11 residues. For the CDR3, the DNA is TGTGCCACCAGTGAGGGACAGGGGCTGTATTTT. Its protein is CATSEGQGLYF.

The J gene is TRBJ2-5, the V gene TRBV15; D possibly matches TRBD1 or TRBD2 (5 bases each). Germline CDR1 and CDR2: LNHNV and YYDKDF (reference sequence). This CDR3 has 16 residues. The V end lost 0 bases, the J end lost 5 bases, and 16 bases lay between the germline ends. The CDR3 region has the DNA TGTGCCACCAGCAGAGATTTAGGTGGGGGACGTGAGACCCAGTACTTC. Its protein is CATSRDLGGGRETQYF. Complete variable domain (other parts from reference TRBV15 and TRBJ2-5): DAMVIQNPRYQVTQFGKPVTLSCSQTLNHNVMYWYQQKSSQAPKLLFHYYDKDFNNEADTPDNFQSRRPNTSFCFLDIRSPGLGDTAMYLCATSRDLGGGRETQYFGPGTRLLVL.

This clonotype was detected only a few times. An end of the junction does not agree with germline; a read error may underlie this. The CDR3 region has the DNA TGCAGCGTCACCTACGGACTAGCCTCCCACGAGCAGTACTTC. Its translation: CSVTYGLASHEQYF. V is TRBV29-1 and J is TRBJ2-7; 8 bases agree with TRBD2. The CDR3 has 14 amino acids. The V gene's germline CDR1 is SQVTM and CDR2 ANQGSEA.

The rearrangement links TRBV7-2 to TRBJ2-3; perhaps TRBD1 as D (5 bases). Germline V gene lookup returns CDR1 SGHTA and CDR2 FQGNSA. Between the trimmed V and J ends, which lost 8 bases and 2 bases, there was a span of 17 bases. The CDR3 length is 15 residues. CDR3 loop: CASRNPREPTDTQYF. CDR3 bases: TGTGCCAGCCGCAACCCCAGGGAACCCACAGATACGCAGTATTTT. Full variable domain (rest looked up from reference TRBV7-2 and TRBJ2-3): GAGVSQSPSNKVTEKGKDVELRCDPISGHTALYWYRQSLGQGLEFLIYFQGNSAPDKSGLPSDRFSAERTGGSVSTLTIQRTQQEDSAVYLCASRNPREPTDTQYFGPGTRLTVL.

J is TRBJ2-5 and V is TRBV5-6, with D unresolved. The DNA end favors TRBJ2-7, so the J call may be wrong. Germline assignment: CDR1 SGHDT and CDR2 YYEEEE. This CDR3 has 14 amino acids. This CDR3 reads CASSLRGRMYEQYF. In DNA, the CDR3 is TGTGCCAGCAGCTTGCGCGGTCGGATGTACGAGCAGTACTTC.

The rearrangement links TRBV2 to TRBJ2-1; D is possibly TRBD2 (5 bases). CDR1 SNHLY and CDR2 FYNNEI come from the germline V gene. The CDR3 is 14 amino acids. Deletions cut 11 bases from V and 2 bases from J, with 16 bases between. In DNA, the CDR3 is TGTGCCGGCTCCGGGATTGGCACCTACAATGAGCAGTTCTTC. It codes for CAGSGIGTYNEQFF.